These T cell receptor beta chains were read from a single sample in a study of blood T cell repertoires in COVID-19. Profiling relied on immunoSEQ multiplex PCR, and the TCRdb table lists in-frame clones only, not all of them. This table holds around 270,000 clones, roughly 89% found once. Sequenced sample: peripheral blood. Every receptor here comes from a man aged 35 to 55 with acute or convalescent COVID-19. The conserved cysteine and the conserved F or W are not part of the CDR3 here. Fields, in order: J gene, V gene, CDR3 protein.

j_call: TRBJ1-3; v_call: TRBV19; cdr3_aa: ASSLDSYSGNTIY
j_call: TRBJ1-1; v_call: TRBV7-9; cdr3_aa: ASSLAPGEAF
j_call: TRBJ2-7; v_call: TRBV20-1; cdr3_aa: SAPTGYEQY
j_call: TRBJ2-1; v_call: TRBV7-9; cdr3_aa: ASSLRRDRYNEQF
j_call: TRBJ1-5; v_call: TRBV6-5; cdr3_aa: ASSSGQVNQPQH
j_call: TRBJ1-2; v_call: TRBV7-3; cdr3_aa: ASSLTGVEGYT
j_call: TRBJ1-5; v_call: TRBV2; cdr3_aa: ASSVGGANQPQH
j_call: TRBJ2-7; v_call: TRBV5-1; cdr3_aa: ASSDRVAYEQY
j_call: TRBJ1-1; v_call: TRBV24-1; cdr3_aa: ATSARGRGTEAF
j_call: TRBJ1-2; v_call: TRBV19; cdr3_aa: ASSIQSGGRGYT
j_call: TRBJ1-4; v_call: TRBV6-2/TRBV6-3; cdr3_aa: ASSYGAAGAEKLF
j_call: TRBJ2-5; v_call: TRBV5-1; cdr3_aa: ASSSGGGETQY
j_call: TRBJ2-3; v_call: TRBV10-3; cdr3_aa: ALGQATDTQY
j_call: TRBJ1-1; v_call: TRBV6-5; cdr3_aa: ALGRGLGNTEAF
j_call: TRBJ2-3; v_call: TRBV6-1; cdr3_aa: ASSAFSGVSTDTQY